This T cell receptor beta chain comes out of a study of T cell clones after liver transplantation. About the research overall: TCRbeta sequencing after a pre-transplant mixed lymphocyte reaction identified graft-donor-reactive clones, later tracked in post-transplant blood.

The assay was immunoSEQ multiplex PCR, and TCRdb's table has in-frame clones only and misses some. This table holds more than 95,000 clones, about nine tenths found once. CDR1 is LNHDA, CDR2 SQIVND, per germline (reference sequence). Trimming removed 8 bases at V and 12 bases at J, with 16 bases between. This CDR3 has 12 residues. The sequence was collected from a human patient who received a liver transplant. Certain T cells may be donor cells from the graft. This rearrangement joins TRBV19 to TRBJ1-4; D not resolved. This sample comprised CD4+ T cells from blood, obtained 12 months after liver transplant. The CDR3 loop reads CASRGFLEQLFF. DNA for the CDR3: TGTGCCAGTCGTGGGTTTCTGGAGCAACTGTTTTTT.